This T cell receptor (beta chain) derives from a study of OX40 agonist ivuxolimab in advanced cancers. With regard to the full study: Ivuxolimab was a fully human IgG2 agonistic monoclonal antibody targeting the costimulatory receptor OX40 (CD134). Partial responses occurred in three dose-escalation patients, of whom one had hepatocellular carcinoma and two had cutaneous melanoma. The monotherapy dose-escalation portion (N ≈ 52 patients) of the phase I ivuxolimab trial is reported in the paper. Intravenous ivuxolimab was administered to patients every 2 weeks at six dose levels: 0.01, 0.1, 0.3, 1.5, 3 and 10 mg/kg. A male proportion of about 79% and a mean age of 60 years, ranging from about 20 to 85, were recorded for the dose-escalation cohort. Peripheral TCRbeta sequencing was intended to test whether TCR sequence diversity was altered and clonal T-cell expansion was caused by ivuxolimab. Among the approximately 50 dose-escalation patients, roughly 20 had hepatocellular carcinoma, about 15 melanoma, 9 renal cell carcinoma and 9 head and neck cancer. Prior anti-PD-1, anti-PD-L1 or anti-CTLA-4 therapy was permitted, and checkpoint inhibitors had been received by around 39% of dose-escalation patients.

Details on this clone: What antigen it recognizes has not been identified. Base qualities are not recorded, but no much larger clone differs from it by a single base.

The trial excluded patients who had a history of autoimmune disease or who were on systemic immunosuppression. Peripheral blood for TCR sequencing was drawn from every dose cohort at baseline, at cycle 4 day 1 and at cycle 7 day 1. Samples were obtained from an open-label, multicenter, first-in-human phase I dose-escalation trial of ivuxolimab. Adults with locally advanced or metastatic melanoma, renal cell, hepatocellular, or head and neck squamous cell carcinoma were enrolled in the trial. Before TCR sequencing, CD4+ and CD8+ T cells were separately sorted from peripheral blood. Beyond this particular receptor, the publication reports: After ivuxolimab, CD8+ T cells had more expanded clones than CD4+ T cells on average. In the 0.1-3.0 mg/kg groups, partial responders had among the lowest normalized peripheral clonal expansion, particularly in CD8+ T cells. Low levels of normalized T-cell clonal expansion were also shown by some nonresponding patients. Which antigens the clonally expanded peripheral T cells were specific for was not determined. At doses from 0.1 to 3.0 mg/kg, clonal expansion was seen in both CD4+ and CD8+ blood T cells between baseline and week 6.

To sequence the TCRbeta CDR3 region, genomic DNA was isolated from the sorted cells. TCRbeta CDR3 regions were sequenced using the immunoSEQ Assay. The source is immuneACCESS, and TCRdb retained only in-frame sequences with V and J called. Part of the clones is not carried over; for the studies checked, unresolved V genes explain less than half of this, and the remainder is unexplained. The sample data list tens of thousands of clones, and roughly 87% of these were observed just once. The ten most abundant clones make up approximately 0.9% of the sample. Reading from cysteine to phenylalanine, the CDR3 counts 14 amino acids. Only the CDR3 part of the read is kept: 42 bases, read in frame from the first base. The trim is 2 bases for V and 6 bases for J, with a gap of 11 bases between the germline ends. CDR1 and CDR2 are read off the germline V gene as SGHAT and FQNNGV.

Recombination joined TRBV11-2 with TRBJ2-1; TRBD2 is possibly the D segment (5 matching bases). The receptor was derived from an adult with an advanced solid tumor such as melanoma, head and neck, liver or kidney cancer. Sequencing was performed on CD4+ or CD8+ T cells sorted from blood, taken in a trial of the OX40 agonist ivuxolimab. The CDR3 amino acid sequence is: CASSLRRTPNEQFF. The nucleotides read TGTGCCAGCAGCTTAAGACGGACTCCCAATGAGCAGTTCTTC.